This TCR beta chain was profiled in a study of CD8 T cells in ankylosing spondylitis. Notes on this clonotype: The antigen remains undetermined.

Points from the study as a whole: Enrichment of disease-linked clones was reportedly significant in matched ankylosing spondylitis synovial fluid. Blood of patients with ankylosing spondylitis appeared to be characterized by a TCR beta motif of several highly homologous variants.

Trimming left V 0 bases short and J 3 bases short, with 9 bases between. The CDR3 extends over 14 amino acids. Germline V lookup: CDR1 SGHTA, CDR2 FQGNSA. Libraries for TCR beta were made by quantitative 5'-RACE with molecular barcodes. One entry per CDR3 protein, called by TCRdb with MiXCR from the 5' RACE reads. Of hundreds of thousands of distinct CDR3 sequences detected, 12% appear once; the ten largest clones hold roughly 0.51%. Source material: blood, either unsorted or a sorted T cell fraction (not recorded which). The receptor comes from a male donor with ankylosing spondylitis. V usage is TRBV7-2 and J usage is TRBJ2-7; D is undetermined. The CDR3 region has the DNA TGTGCCAGCAGCTTAGCTTTCAGCTTCTACGAGCAGTACTTC. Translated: CASSLAFSFYEQYF. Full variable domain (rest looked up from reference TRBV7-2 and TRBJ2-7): GAGVSQSPSNKVTEKGKDVELRCDPISGHTALYWYRQSLGQGLEFLIYFQGNSAPDKSGLPSDRFSAERTGGSVSTLTIQRTQQEDSAVYLCASSLAFSFYEQYFGPGTRLTVT.